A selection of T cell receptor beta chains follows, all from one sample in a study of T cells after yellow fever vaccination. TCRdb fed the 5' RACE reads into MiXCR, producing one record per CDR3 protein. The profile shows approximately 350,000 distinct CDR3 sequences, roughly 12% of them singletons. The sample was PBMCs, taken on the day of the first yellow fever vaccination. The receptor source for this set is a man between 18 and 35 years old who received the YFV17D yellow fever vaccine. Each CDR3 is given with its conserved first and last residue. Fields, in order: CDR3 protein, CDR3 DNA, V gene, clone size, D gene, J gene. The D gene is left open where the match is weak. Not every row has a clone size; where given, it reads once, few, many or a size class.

CDR3: CASSPGTGGPVYNQPQHF
DNA: TGTGCCAGCAGCCCAGGGACAGGGGGCCCAGTTTACAATCAGCCCCAGCATTTT
V: TRBV3-1
size: few
D: TRBD1
J: TRBJ1-5

CDR3: CASRLVDEQFF
DNA: TGTGCCAGCAGGCTAGTGGATGAGCAGTTCTTC
V: TRBV12-3/TRBV12-4
size: many
D: NA
J: TRBJ2-1

CDR3: CASSQAGASGTDTQYF
DNA: TGTGCCAGCAGCCAAGCCGGGGCTAGCGGAACAGATACGCAGTATTTT
V: TRBV4-2
size: once
D: TRBD2
J: TRBJ2-3

CDR3: CASSLVSSSQETQYF
DNA: TGTGCCAGCAGCTTAGTTTCGTCCAGCCAAGAGACCCAGTACTTC
V: TRBV11-2
size: many
D: NA
J: TRBJ2-5

CDR3: CATSRASGNTIYF
DNA: TGTGCCACCAGCAGAGCCTCTGGAAACACCATATATTTT
V: TRBV15
size: few
D: NA
J: TRBJ1-3

CDR3: CASSLEGQGAFEAFF
DNA: TGCGCCAGCAGCTTGGAGGGACAGGGGGCATTTGAAGCTTTCTTT
V: TRBV5-1
size: NA
D: TRBD1
J: TRBJ1-1

CDR3: CSAADWNEQFF
DNA: TGCAGTGCTGCAGACTGGAATGAGCAGTTCTTC
V: TRBV20-1
size: few
D: NA
J: TRBJ2-1

CDR3: CASSLGASGYNEQFF
DNA: TGTGCCAGCAGCTTGGGGGCTAGCGGTTACAATGAGCAGTTCTTC
V: TRBV7-3
size: few
D: NA
J: TRBJ2-1

CDR3: CASSLVGHGNGYTF
DNA: TGCGCCAGCAGCTTGGTGGGGCATGGGAATGGCTACACCTTC
V: TRBV5-1
size: many
D: NA
J: TRBJ1-2

CDR3: CASSKQEVTDTQYF
DNA: TGCGCCAGCAGCAAACAGGAGGTCACAGATACGCAGTATTTT
V: TRBV5-1
size: few
D: NA
J: TRBJ2-3

CDR3: CASSSRGSGETQYF
DNA: TGTGCCAGCAGCTCCAGGGGGTCCGGGGAGACCCAGTACTTC
V: TRBV7-9
size: few
D: TRBD1
J: TRBJ2-5

CDR3: CASGGGGGPYNEQFF
DNA: TGTGCCAGCGGCGGCGGGGGGGGACCCTACAATGAGCAGTTCTTC
V: TRBV7-2
size: NA
D: TRBD2
J: TRBJ2-1

CDR3: CASSWWGSTQYF
DNA: TGTGCCAGCAGTTGGTGGGGGTCGACCCAGTACTTC
V: TRBV12-3/TRBV12-4
size: NA
D: NA
J: TRBJ2-5

CDR3: CSVEVLDRFGYTF
DNA: TGCAGCGTTGAAGTCCTGGACAGGTTTGGCTACACCTTC
V: TRBV29-1
size: NA
D: TRBD1
J: TRBJ1-2

CDR3: CASSPTMRSEKLFF
DNA: TGTGCCAGCAGCCCGACCATGAGGAGTGAAAAACTGTTTTTT
V: TRBV7-8
size: few
D: NA
J: TRBJ1-4

CDR3: CASSQWGGRDQETQYF
DNA: TGCGCCAGCAGCCAATGGGGGGGGCGCGACCAAGAGACCCAGTACTTC
V: TRBV4-1
size: few
D: NA
J: TRBJ2-5

CDR3: CASSLVVTEAFF
DNA: TGTGCCAGCAGCTTGGTGGTCACTGAAGCTTTCTTT
V: TRBV5-5
size: few
D: NA
J: TRBJ1-1

CDR3: CASTPGGSGYGYTF
DNA: TGTGCCAGCACCCCTGGGGGGAGCGGCTATGGCTACACCTTC
V: TRBV6-2/TRBV6-3
size: few
D: NA
J: TRBJ1-2

CDR3: CASSYSGDTQYF
DNA: TGTGCCAGCAGTTACTCGGGGGATACGCAGTATTTT
V: TRBV6-5
size: many
D: NA
J: TRBJ2-3

CDR3: CASSWGLRDNEQFF
DNA: TGCGCCAGCAGCTGGGGACTACGTGACAATGAGCAGTTCTTC
V: TRBV5-1
size: few
D: TRBD2
J: TRBJ2-1

CDR3: CASSLASGQGEITRTEAFF
DNA: TGTGCTAGCAGCTTAGCTTCTGGACAGGGGGAAATTACTAGGACTGAAGCTTTCTTT
V: TRBV7-7
size: NA
D: TRBD1
J: TRBJ1-1

CDR3: CASSPMVDQPQHF
DNA: TGTGCCAGCAGCCCCATGGTGGATCAGCCCCAGCATTTT
V: TRBV7-6
size: few
D: NA
J: TRBJ1-5

CDR3: CASSPRFNSVAKNIQYF
DNA: TGTGCCAGCAGCCCCCGGTTTAACTCCGTAGCCAAAAACATTCAGTACTTC
V: TRBV3-1
size: NA
D: NA
J: TRBJ2-4

CDR3: CSARDRTGVRTDTQYF
DNA: TGCAGTGCTAGAGATCGGACAGGGGTCAGGACAGATACGCAGTATTTT
V: TRBV20-1
size: NA
D: TRBD1
J: TRBJ2-3

CDR3: CASSLDRAARYTF
DNA: TGTGCCAGCAGTTTAGACAGGGCGGCGCGCTACACCTTC
V: TRBV12-3/TRBV12-4
size: few
D: NA
J: TRBJ1-2

CDR3: CASRTGTGAWDTQYF
DNA: TGTGCCAGCAGAACCGGGACAGGGGCGTGGGATACGCAGTATTTT
V: TRBV6-1
size: NA
D: TRBD1
J: TRBJ2-3

CDR3: CASSPSGWITDTQYF
DNA: TGCGCCAGCAGCCCTAGCGGGTGGATCACAGATACGCAGTATTTT
V: TRBV4-3
size: few
D: TRBD2
J: TRBJ2-3

CDR3: CASSPNPEATRGTGELFF
DNA: TGCGCCAGCAGCCCTAACCCAGAAGCAACCCGGGGCACCGGGGAGCTGTTTTTT
V: TRBV4-1
size: few
D: NA
J: TRBJ2-2

CDR3: CAISEGQPSQETQYF
DNA: TGTGCCATCAGTGAGGGTCAACCAAGCCAAGAGACCCAGTACTTC
V: TRBV10-3
size: many
D: NA
J: TRBJ2-5

CDR3: CASSFFRGNSYNEQFF
DNA: TGTGCCAGCAGCTTTTTCCGGGGGAATTCCTACAATGAGCAGTTCTTC
V: TRBV5-8
size: many
D: NA
J: TRBJ2-1

CDR3: CASSPDDRGTTGNTGELFF
DNA: TGTGCCAGCAGCCCAGACGACAGGGGGACCACCGGGAACACCGGGGAGCTGTTTTTT
V: TRBV7-7
size: many
D: TRBD1
J: TRBJ2-2

CDR3: CASSRWTSGGETQYF
DNA: TGCGCCAGCAGCCGCTGGACTAGCGGGGGAGAGACCCAGTACTTC
V: TRBV5-1
size: NA
D: TRBD2
J: TRBJ2-5

CDR3: CASSQAKYNEQFF
DNA: TGTGCCAGCAGCCAAGCAAAGTACAATGAGCAGTTCTTC
V: TRBV4-2
size: many
D: NA
J: TRBJ2-1